This is a list of T cell receptor beta chains from one sample in a study of CD8+CD57+ T cells in acquired aplastic anemia. TCRdb re-analysed the reads in MiXCR, keeping a single row per CDR3 protein. Of over 35,000 distinct CDR3 sequences listed, 65% to 70% were seen once; the top ten hold more than 20%. The sequenced sample consisted of sorted CD4+, CD8+, or CD8+CD57+ T cells (not recorded which) from PBMCs. These receptors were taken from a human donor in good health, serving as a control. CDR3s include the opening cysteine and the closing phenylalanine or tryptophan. D genes are given only for firm matches.

TRBJ2-1,TRBD2,15,TRBV9,CASSVGASGVYEQFF
TRBJ1-2,TRBD1,15,TRBV5-1,CASSLEGQGVDGYTF
TRBJ1-5,.,16,TRBV5-8,CASSLVSTLGNQPQHF
TRBJ1-1,.,14,TRBV5-1,CASSLSQLNTEAFF
TRBJ2-7,.,17,TRBV19,CASSPDQGTKRDYEQYF
TRBJ2-7,.,12,TRBV29-1,CSVLRTAYEQYF
TRBJ1-1,TRBD1,14,TRBV10-1,CASSYGQGGTEAFF
TRBJ2-5,.,15,TRBV7-8,CASSLAGGGLETQYF
TRBJ2-3,TRBD1,17,TRBV10-3,CAISESPTQGDSDTQYF
TRBJ1-1,.,13,TRBV7-3,CASSFDLETKAFF
TRBJ1-6,.,15,TRBV10-2,CASSESMAANSPLHF
TRBJ2-3,.,13,TRBV7-7,CASSSDTADTQYF
TRBJ1-5,.,14,TRBV15,CATDYGTGNQPQHF
TRBJ2-5,.,14,TRBV7-9,CASSPGTLQETQYF
TRBJ2-7,TRBD2,13,TRBV10-3,CAISLAGDYEQYF
TRBJ2-1,TRBD2,15,TRBV10-1,CASSESAGGYNEQFF
TRBJ1-1,TRBD1,13,TRBV24-1,CATRDRGLPEAFF
TRBJ2-7,.,12,TRBV7-2,CASSLVSYEQYF
TRBJ2-1,TRBD2,17,TRBV5-1,CASSLGGTSGGQGEQFF
TRBJ2-7,TRBD1,14,TRBV20-1,CSASRGQGPYEQYF
TRBJ1-4,.,15,TRBV5-1,CASSKGWRANEKLFF
TRBJ1-1,.,15,TRBV24-1,CATSTSGTGSTEAFF
TRBJ2-1,.,15,TRBV7-8,CASSLVQITYNEQFF
TRBJ1-1,.,13,TRBV28,CASRSVLNTEAFF
TRBJ1-5,.,16,TRBV24-1,CATSDSGREFDQPQHF
TRBJ2-3,TRBD2,18,TRBV5-1,CASSLSGTSEASTDTQYF
TRBJ2-5,.,12,TRBV29-1,CSAQGLGETQYF
TRBJ1-2,.,14,TRBV19,CASSKAAGLVGYTF
TRBJ2-7,TRBD1,14,TRBV11-1,CASSDRTGGYEQYF
TRBJ1-4,.,14,TRBV2,CASSDLWSPEKLFF
TRBJ1-2,.,12,TRBV5-6,CASSLEAIVYTF
TRBJ1-1,.,16,TRBV11-1,CASSLAEYSLNTEAFF
TRBJ2-7,.,14,TRBV7-6,CASSSGTPPYEQYF
TRBJ1-2,.,13,TRBV25-1,CASSGVQNYGYTF
TRBJ2-7,TRBD1,16,TRBV11-2,CASSAHPGQGSYEQYF
TRBJ2-2,.,12,TRBV7-9,CASRSFTGELFF
TRBJ2-7,.,14,TRBV19,CASSISQGHYEQYF
TRBJ1-1,.,14,TRBV12-3/TRBV12-4,CASRSRNTFGEAFF
TRBJ1-4,TRBD1,15,TRBV7-8,CASSLVSGQKEKLFF
TRBJ2-7,TRBD1,15,TRBV7-3,CASSFGQGGSYEQYF
TRBJ1-2,.,13,TRBV10-3,CAISESPPYGYTF
TRBJ1-1,.,15,TRBV20-1,CSARKGTSVGTEAFF
TRBJ1-2,.,12,TRBV29-1,CSVARFNYSYTF
TRBJ2-7,.,14,TRBV15,CATSRGQVVPQLIF
TRBJ2-1,TRBD2,15,TRBV7-9,CASSSSGTSLNEQFF
TRBJ2-2,TRBD1,17,TRBV10-3,CAIRTPPGQGNTGELFF
TRBJ2-7,TRBD1,13,TRBV29-1,CSVAGGMAYEQYF
TRBJ2-3,.,14,TRBV24-1,CATSDDAGTDTQYF
TRBJ1-4,.,14,TRBV12-3/TRBV12-4,CASNNLGTNEKLFF
TRBJ2-5,.,13,TRBV15,CATSWDPQETQYF
TRBJ1-1,.,13,TRBV7-2,CASSAWGGTEAFF
TRBJ1-6,.,12,TRBV7-6,CASSLGGSPLHF
TRBJ2-3,.,10,TRBV25-1,CASSRTTQYF
TRBJ2-7,TRBD1,13,TRBV6-1,CAVSDRSSYEQYF
TRBJ2-2,.,18,TRBV9,CASSENAVPGPSTGELFF